This T cell receptor beta chain derives from a study of T cell changes during pregnancy in multiple sclerosis. The assay was immunoSEQ multiplex PCR, and TCRdb's table has in-frame clones only and misses some. The sample gives more than 90,000 clones, roughly 92% of which show up once; 1.5% is in the top ten. This clone is a singleton in its sample. The CDR3 is made up of 12 amino acids. V dropped 5 bases and J dropped 12 bases, with 11 bases sitting between them. Germline assignment: CDR1 SGHVS and CDR2 FQNEAQ. This rearrangement joins TRBV7-8 to TRBJ1-6; D is undetermined. The input for sequencing was peripheral blood, taken in the third trimester of pregnancy. The sequence came from a female donor with multiple sclerosis, enrolled in a pregnancy study. The CDR3 region is CASSAARGPLHF. The CDR3 DNA follows: TGTGCCAGCAGCGCGGCGAGAGGACCCCTCCACTTT. The full variable domain, with the rest looked up from reference TRBV7-8 and TRBJ1-6, is GAGVSQSPRYKVAKRGQDVALRCDPISGHVSLFWYQQALGQGPEFLTYFQNEAQLDKSGLPSDRFFAERPEGSVSTLKIQRTQQEDSAVYLCASSAARGPLHFGNGTRLTVT.